The 26 T cell receptor beta chains below were found in one sample sequenced in a study of blood T cell repertoires in COVID-19. The data were produced by immunoSEQ multiplex PCR, yet TCRdb's version contains in-frame clones alone and is incomplete. The sample contains around 72,000 clones, approximately 86% of which appear only once. Sample: peripheral blood. The receptor source for this set is a middle-aged man with acute or convalescent COVID-19.

The chain employs TRBV4-1 and TRBJ1-5; D possibly corresponds to TRBD1 (5 bases). CDR1 and CDR2 (germline): MGHRA, YSYEKL. The CDR3 sequence is 15 residues long. With 0 bases removed from V and 6 bases from J, the gap between germline ends came to 12 bases. The CDR3 here is CASSQDGGGGQPQHF. The CDR3 region has the DNA TGCGCCAGCAGCCAAGATGGCGGGGGAGGTCAGCCCCAGCATTTT.

The chain recombines TRBV12-3 or TRBV12-4 with TRBJ1-5, with 8 bases identical to TRBD1. V shed 7 bases, J shed 7 bases, and the junction held 6 bases outside the gene matches. This CDR3 spans 13 amino acids. The CDR3, as DNA: TGTGCCAGCAATATCGGGACAGGCCAGCCCCAGCATTTT. The encoded protein is CASNIGTGQPQHF.

V gene TRBV19 combines with J gene TRBJ2-2; the D is unclear. Trimming took off 9 bases at V and 0 bases at J, with 8 bases between the two ends. The CDR3 has 13 residues. Germline-derived CDR1 and CDR2 are LNHDA and SQIVND (reference sequence). This CDR3 is CASGTANTGELFF. In nucleotides, the CDR3 is TGTGCCAGCGGTACAGCGAACACCGGGGAGCTGTTTTTT.

This clone turned up a few times. V usage is TRBV10-2 and J usage is TRBJ2-7; 10 bases map to TRBD1. V was pared by 0 bases and J by 3 bases, with 2 bases of the junction left unmatched. This CDR3 spans 15 amino acids. The V gene's germline CDR1 is WSHSY and CDR2 SAAADI. The DNA for the CDR3 is TGCGCCAGCAGTGAGTCCTGGACAGGGGGCTACGAGCAGTACTTC. Protein product: CASSESWTGGYEQYF.

This sequence joins TRBV10-3 and TRBJ2-3; the D gene is possibly TRBD1 (6 bases). Germline V gene sequence: CDR1 ENHRY, CDR2 SYGVKD. The CDR3 is 16 amino acids. Trimming removed 0 bases at V and 4 bases at J, with 14 bases between. CDR3 amino acids: CAISESVSGAPDTQYF. The DNA of the CDR3 is TGTGCCATCAGTGAGTCGGTGTCAGGGGCCCCAGATACGCAGTATTTT.

This sequence joins TRBV5-1 and TRBJ2-1; D possibly corresponds to TRBD1 (6 bases). Trimming pared 4 bases from V and 6 bases from J, leaving 11 bases between. The CDR3 loop spans 13 amino acids. Looked up from germline, CDR1 is SGHRS and CDR2 is YFSETQ. CDR3 coding DNA: TGCGCCAGCAGCCCAGGGGCGGTCAATGAGCAGTTCTTC. Protein: CASSPGAVNEQFF.

The gene calls are TRBV5-6 and TRBJ2-5, with 7 bases matching TRBD1. This CDR3 spans 14 amino acids. Unmatched junction bases numbered 8, after V lost 5 bases and J lost 4 bases. In germline, CDR1 is SGHDT, CDR2 YYEEEE. The CDR3 protein is CASSSTGVGETQYF. CDR3 coding DNA: TGTGCCAGCAGTTCTACAGGGGTGGGAGAGACCCAGTACTTC.

V is TRBV29-1 and J is TRBJ2-3; 9 positions match TRBD2. CDR3 length: 16 residues. After removal of 1 base from V and 5 bases from J, the junction contained 10 bases not matched to a gene. Per germline, CDR1 SQVTM and CDR2 ANQGSEA. CDR3 region: CSVEGGAGGLIDTQYF. CDR3 sequence (DNA): TGCAGCGTTGAAGGTGGGGCGGGGGGGCTGATAGATACGCAGTATTTT.

The CDR3 sequence: CASSYERSTGNTIYF. The CDR3 DNA is TGTGCCAGCAGCTACGAGAGGTCCACTGGAAACACCATATATTTT. The gene calls are TRBV13 and TRBJ1-3; D uncertain. V was trimmed by 4 bases and J by 2 bases, leaving 12 bases between them. CDR1 and CDR2 (germline): PRHDT, FYEKMQ (reference sequence). This CDR3 comprises 15 residues.

The chain uses TRBV29-1 and TRBJ2-3; possible D gene TRBD1, 6 bases. Germline CDR1 SQVTM, CDR2 ANQGSEA. Trimming removed 0 bases from V and 1 base from J, with 17 bases in between. The CDR3 length is 17 residues. The CDR3 loop is CSVEDRTAERGTDTQYF. The CDR3, as DNA: TGCAGCGTTGAAGATAGGACAGCAGAGAGGGGCACAGATACGCAGTATTTT.

This rearrangement joins TRBV12-3 or TRBV12-4 to TRBJ2-1; tentatively, D is TRBD2 (5 bases). Trimming pared 5 bases from V and 8 bases from J, leaving 10 bases between. This CDR3 is 12 amino acids long. CDR3 loop: CASSEGIDEQFF. DNA of the CDR3: TGTGCCAGCAGTGAGGGAATCGATGAGCAGTTCTTC.

CDR3 protein: CASSGTGGEQPQHF. The CDR3 bases are TGTGCCAGCAGCGGGACAGGGGGCGAACAGCCCCAGCATTTT. The gene calls are TRBV2 and TRBJ1-5, with TRBD1 identical over 12 bases. J was trimmed by 7 bases and V by 6 bases; bases with no gene match: 4. The germline V gene encodes CDR1 SNHLY and CDR2 FYNNEI. The CDR3 has 14 amino acids.

The chain carries TRBV9 and TRBJ1-5; tentatively, D is TRBD1 (6 bases). V gave up 4 bases and J gave up 4 bases, with 12 bases separating them. From germline, CDR1 is SGDLS and CDR2 YYNGEE. The CDR3 runs to 14 residues. DNA of the CDR3: TGTGCCAGCAGCCCCGGACAGATGAATCAGCCCCAGCATTTT. It translates to CASSPGQMNQPQHF.

This clone was detected only once. J is TRBJ2-7 and V is TRBV2; tentative D call: TRBD1 (6 bases). Germline V gene sequence: CDR1 SNHLY, CDR2 FYNNEI. V lost 7 bases and J lost 3, with 10 bases in between. The CDR3 is 12 residues long. CDR3 amino acids: CASNKDSYEQYF. CDR3 sequence (DNA): TGTGCCAGCAACAAGGACAGCTACGAGCAGTACTTC.

Here the CDR3 reads CASSITGQGQNTEAFF. CDR3 DNA sequence: TGTGCCAGTAGTATAACGGGACAGGGTCAAAACACTGAAGCTTTCTTT. The rearrangement links TRBV19 to TRBJ1-1; 9 bases align to TRBD1. V shed 2 bases and J 2 bases; nucleotides not matched to a gene: 6. The CDR3 spans 16 residues. Germline V CDR1 and CDR2: LNHDA, SQIVND (reference sequence).

This chain joins TRBV12-3 or TRBV12-4 and TRBJ1-2, with 9 bases aligning to TRBD1. V lost 11 bases to trimming and J lost 8 bases; unmatched junction nucleotides: 12. The CDR3 is made up of 13 amino acids. The CDR3 DNA reads as TGTGCCTTGGGGGACAGGGCGATGGGCGGCTACACCTTC. Residues: CALGDRAMGGYTF.

This chain joins TRBV19 and TRBJ1-1, with TRBD1 matching over 7 bases. The V segment lost 4 bases and the J segment 5 bases; nucleotides outside the gene matches: 7. The V gene's germline CDR1 is LNHDA and CDR2 SQIVND (reference sequence). This CDR3 has 14 amino acids. The CDR3 bases are TGTGCCAGTAGTAGACAGGGATTGGGGACTGAAGCTTTCTTT. It yields the protein CASSRQGLGTEAFF.

This chain links TRBV5-6 with TRBJ2-7, with TRBD1 matching 7 bases. Germline V gives CDR1 SGHDT, CDR2 YYEEEE. The CDR3 totals 14 residues. V trimming: 0 bases; J trimming: 2 bases; junction bases outside the gene matches: 2. The CDR3 DNA sequence: TGTGCCAGCAGCTTGGGGCAGGGGGCCTACGAGCAGTACTTC. It translates to CASSLGQGAYEQYF. Filled out from reference TRBV5-6 and TRBJ2-7, the complete variable domain reads DAGVTQSPTHLIKTRGQQVTLRCSPKSGHDTVSWYQQALGQGPQFIFQYYEEEERQRGNFPDRFSGHQFPNYSSELNVNALLLGDSALYLCASSLGQGAYEQYFGPGTRLTVT.

The gene calls are TRBV4-1 and TRBJ2-2, with D possibly matching TRBD1 (5 bases). The CDR3 spans 16 residues. Trimming cost V 0 bases and J 5 bases, with 13 bases left between them. CDR1 MGHRA and CDR2 YSYEKL come from the germline V gene. The CDR3 region is CASSQDRTGRTGELFF. The CDR3 coding sequence is TGCGCCAGCAGCCAAGATCGAACAGGACGGACCGGGGAGCTGTTTTTT.

CDR3 sequence reads: CASSLALLAGSYQETQYF. For the CDR3, the DNA is TGTGCCAGCAGCTTAGCGCTACTAGCGGGGAGCTATCAAGAGACCCAGTACTTC. The V call is TRBV7-8, the J call TRBJ2-5; TRBD2 aligns across 10 bases. The V gene's germline CDR1 is SGHVS and CDR2 FQNEAQ. With 0 bases clipped from V and 2 bases from J, the junction kept 9 bases outside the gene matches. The CDR3 has 18 residues.

The rearrangement links TRBV29-1 to TRBJ1-2; D uncertain. This CDR3 comprises 18 residues. Germline V gene lookup returns CDR1 SQVTM and CDR2 ANQGSEA. Trimming removed 7 bases from V and 0 bases from J, with 27 bases in between. The CDR3 DNA reads TGCAGCGACATGCAGGTACAAATCAACTCTCGGCCTAACTATGGCTACACCTTC. Protein sequence: CSDMQVQINSRPNYGYTF.

This clone was seen just once. The rearrangement uses TRBV7-2 and TRBJ2-5; D possibly corresponds to TRBD2 (5 bases). Trimming took off 5 bases at V and 13 bases at J, with 14 bases between the two ends. CDR3 length: 11 residues. The germline CDR1 and CDR2 sequences are SGHTA and FQGNSA. DNA of the CDR3: TGTGCCAGCAGCCCCCGGACTTCACTGTACTTC. Its protein is CASSPRTSLYF.

Here the CDR3 DNA reads TGTGCCAGCACCATTACAGGAAATAGCAATCAGCCCCAGCATTTT. Residues: CASTITGNSNQPQHF. The rearrangement uses TRBV7-8 and TRBJ1-5; maybe TRBD1 (5 bases). V lost 7 bases and J lost 0, with 13 bases in between. CDR1 SGHVS and CDR2 FQNEAQ come from the germline V gene. This CDR3 contains 15 residues. The full variable domain, its missing parts supplied by reference TRBV7-8 and TRBJ1-5, is GAGVSQSPRYKVAKRGQDVALRCDPISGHVSLFWYQQALGQGPEFLTYFQNEAQLDKSGLPSDRFFAERPEGSVSTLKIQRTQQEDSAVYLCASTITGNSNQPQHFGDGTRLSIL.

The chain is built from TRBV29-1 and TRBJ2-7; 9 nucleotides match TRBD1. The germline CDR1 and CDR2 sequences are SQVTM and ANQGSEA. The ends lost 2 bases at V and 5 bases at J; junction bases unmatched: 4. This CDR3 comprises 13 residues. CDR3 sequence (DNA): TGCAGCGTTGAACTGGGACAGGGAAACGAGCAGTACTTC. It specifies CSVELGQGNEQYF.

The chain joins TRBV19 to TRBJ1-3; D remains ambiguous. The CDR3 is made up of 14 amino acids. Between the trimmed V and J ends, which lost 5 bases and 0 bases, there was a span of 8 bases. The germline gives CDR1 LNHDA, CDR2 SQIVND (reference sequence). The CDR3 loop reads CASSALYSGNTIYF. The CDR3, as DNA: TGTGCCAGTAGTGCCCTCTACTCTGGAAACACCATATATTTT. Full variable domain (outside the CDR3, taken from reference TRBV19 and TRBJ1-3): DGGITQSPKYLFRKEGQNVTLSCEQNLNHDAMYWYRQDPGQGLRLIYYSQIVNDFQKGDIAEGYSVSREKKESFPLTVTSAQKNPTAFYLCASSALYSGNTIYFGEGSWLTVV.

The chain joins TRBV6-5 to TRBJ1-5; the D gene is possibly TRBD1 (6 bases). CDR1 is MNHEY, CDR2 SVGAGI, per germline. This CDR3 has 14 amino acids. V was clipped by 7 bases and J by 1 base, with 11 bases between them. The CDR3 here is CASTGTQSNQPQHF. In DNA, the CDR3 is TGTGCCAGCACCGGGACACAGAGCAATCAGCCCCAGCATTTT.